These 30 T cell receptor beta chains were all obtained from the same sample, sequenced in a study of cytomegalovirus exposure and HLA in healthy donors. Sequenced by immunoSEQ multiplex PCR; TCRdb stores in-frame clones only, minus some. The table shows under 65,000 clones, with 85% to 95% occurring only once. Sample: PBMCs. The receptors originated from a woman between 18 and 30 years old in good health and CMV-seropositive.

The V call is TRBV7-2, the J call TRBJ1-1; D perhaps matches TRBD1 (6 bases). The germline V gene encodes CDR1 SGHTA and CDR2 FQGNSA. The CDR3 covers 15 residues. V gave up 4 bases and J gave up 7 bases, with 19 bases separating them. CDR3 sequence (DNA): TGTGCCAGCAGCTCGAAGACAGGATTGACAGGTGAAGCTTTCTTT. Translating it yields CASSSKTGLTGEAFF. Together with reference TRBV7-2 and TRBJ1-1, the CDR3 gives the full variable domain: GAGVSQSPSNKVTEKGKDVELRCDPISGHTALYWYRQSLGQGLEFLIYFQGNSAPDKSGLPSDRFSAERTGGSVSTLTIQRTQQEDSAVYLCASSSKTGLTGEAFFGQGTRLTVV.

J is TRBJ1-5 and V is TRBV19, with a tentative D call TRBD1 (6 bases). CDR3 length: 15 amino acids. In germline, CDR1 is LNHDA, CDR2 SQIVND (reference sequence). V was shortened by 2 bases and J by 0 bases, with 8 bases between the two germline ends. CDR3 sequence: CASSIPGDSNQPQHF. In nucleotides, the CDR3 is TGTGCCAGTAGTATACCAGGGGATAGCAATCAGCCCCAGCATTTT.

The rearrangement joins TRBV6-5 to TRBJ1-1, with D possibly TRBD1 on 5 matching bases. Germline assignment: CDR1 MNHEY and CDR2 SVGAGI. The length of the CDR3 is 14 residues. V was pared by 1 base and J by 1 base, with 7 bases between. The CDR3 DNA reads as TGTGCCAGCAGTTACTTCGGACAGAACACTGAAGCTTTCTTT. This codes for CASSYFGQNTEAFF.

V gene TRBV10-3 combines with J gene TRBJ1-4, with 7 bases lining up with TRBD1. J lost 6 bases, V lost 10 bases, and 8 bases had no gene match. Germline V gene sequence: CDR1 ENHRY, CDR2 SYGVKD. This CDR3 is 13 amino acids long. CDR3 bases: TGTGCCACTCATCATGGGACAGATGAAAAACTGTTTTTT. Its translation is CATHHGTDEKLFF.

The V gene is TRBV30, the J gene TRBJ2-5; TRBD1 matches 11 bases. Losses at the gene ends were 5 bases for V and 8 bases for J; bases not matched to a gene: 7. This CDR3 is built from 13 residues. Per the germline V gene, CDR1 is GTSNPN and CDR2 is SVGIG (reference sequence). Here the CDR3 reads CAWYPGQGVTQYF. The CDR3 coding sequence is TGTGCCTGGTACCCGGGACAGGGGGTAACCCAGTACTTC.

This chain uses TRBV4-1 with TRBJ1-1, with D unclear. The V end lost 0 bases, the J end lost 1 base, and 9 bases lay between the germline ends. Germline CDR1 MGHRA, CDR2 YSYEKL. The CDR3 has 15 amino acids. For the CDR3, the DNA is TGCGCCAGCAGCCAAGATACCGGGAGGAACACTGAAGCTTTCTTT. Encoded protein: CASSQDTGRNTEAFF.

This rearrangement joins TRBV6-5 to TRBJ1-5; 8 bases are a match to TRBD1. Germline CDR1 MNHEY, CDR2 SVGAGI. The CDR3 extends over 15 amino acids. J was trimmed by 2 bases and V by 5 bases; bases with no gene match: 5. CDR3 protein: CASSTGTGRNQPQHF. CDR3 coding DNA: TGTGCCAGCAGTACCGGGACAGGCCGCAATCAGCCCCAGCATTTT.

CDR3 nucleotide sequence: TGTGCCAGCAGCTTAGCCCCCCAGGGGTATCTGCGCGAGCAGTACTTC. This translates into CASSLAPQGYLREQYF. The chain combines TRBV7-9 with TRBJ2-7; a weak D match, TRBD1 (6 bases). V dropped 0 bases and J dropped 6 bases, with 18 bases sitting between them. The CDR3 is 16 residues long. Germline assignment: CDR1 SEHNR and CDR2 FQNEAQ (reference sequence).

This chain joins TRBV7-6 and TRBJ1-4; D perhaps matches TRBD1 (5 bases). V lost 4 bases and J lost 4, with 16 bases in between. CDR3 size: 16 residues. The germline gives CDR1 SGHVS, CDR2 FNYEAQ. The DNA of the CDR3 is TGTGCCAGCAGCTCTGGTATGGGGCTCTATAATGAAAAACTGTTTTTT. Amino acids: CASSSGMGLYNEKLFF. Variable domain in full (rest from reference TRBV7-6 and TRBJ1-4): GAGVSQSPRYKVTKRGQDVALRCDPISGHVSLYWYRQALGQGPEFLTYFNYEAQQDKSGLPNDRFSAERPEGSISTLTIQRTEQRDSAMYRCASSSGMGLYNEKLFFGSGTQLSVL.

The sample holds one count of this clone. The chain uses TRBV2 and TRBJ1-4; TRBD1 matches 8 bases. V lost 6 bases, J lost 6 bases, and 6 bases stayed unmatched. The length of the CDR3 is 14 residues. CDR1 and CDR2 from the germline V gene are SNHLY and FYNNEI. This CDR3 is CASSRTGYYEKLFF. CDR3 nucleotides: TGTGCCAGCAGCCGGACAGGGTATTATGAAAAACTGTTTTTT.

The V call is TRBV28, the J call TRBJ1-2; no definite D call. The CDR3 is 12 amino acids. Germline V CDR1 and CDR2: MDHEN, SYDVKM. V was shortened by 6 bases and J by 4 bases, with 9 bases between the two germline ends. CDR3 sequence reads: CASSIWSYGYTF. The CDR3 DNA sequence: TGTGCCAGCAGCATATGGAGCTATGGCTACACCTTC.

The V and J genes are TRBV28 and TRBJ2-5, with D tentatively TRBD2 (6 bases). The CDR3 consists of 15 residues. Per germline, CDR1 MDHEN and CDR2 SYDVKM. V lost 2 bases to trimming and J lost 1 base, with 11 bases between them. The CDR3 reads CASSLKDGSQETQYF. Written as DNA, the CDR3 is TGTGCCAGCAGTTTAAAAGACGGGAGCCAAGAGACCCAGTACTTC.

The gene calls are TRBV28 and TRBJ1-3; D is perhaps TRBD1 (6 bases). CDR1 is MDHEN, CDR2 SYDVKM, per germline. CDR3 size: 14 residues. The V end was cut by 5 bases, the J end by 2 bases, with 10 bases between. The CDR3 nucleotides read TGTGCCAGCAGTCTAGGGGGGGCTGGAAACACCATATATTTT. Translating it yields CASSLGGAGNTIYF.

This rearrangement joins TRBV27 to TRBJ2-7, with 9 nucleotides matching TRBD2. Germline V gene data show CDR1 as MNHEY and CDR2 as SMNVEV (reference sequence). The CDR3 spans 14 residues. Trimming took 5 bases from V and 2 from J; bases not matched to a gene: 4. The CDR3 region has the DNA TGTGCCAGCAGTCGAGCGGGAGGTACCTACGAGCAGTACTTC. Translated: CASSRAGGTYEQYF.

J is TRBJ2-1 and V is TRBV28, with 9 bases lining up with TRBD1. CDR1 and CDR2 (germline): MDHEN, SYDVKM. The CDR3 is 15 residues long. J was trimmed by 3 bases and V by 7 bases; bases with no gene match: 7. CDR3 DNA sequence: TGTGCCAGCATACCCCTGGGACAGGGCTACAATGAGCAGTTCTTC. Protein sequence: CASIPLGQGYNEQFF.

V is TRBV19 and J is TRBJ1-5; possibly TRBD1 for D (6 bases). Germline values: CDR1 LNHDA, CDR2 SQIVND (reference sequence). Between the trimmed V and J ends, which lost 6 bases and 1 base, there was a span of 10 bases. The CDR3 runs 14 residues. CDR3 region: CASRGTPSNQPQHF. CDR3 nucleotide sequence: TGTGCCAGTAGAGGGACACCGAGCAATCAGCCCCAGCATTTT.

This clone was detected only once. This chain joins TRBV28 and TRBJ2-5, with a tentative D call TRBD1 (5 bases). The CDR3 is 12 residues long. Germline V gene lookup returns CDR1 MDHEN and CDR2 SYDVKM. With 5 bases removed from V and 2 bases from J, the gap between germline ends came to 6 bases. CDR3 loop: CASSPGQETQYF. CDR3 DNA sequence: TGTGCCAGCAGTCCAGGGCAAGAGACCCAGTACTTC.

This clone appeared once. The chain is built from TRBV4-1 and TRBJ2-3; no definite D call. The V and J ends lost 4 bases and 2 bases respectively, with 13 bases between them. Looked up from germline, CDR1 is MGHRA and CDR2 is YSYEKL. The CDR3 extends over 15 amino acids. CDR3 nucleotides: TGCGCCAGCAGCCCCAGCCCAGCGACCACAGATACGCAGTATTTT. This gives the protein CASSPSPATTDTQYF.

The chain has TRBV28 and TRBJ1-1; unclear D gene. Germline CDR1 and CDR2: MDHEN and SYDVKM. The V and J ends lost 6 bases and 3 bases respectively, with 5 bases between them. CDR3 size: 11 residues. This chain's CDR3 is CASSLDTEAFF. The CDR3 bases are TGTGCCAGCAGCCTTGACACTGAAGCTTTCTTT. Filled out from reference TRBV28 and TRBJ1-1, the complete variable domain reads DVKVTQSSRYLVKRTGEKVFLECVQDMDHENMFWYRQDPGLGLRLIYFSYDVKMKEKGDIPEGYSVSREKKERFSLILESASTNQTSMYLCASSLDTEAFFGQGTRLTVV.

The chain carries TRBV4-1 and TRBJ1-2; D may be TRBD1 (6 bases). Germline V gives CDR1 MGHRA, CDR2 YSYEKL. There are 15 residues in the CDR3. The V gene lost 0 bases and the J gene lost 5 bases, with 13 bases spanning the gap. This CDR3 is CASSQEGQNNYGYTF. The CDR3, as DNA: TGCGCCAGCAGCCAAGAAGGACAGAACAATTATGGCTACACCTTC.

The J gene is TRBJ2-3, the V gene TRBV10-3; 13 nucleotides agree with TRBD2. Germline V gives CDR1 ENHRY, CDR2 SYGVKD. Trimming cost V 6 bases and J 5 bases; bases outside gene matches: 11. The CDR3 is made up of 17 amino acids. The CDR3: CAISSRTSGGARDTQYF. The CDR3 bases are TGTGCCATCAGCTCTAGAACTAGCGGGGGGGCCAGAGATACGCAGTATTTT.

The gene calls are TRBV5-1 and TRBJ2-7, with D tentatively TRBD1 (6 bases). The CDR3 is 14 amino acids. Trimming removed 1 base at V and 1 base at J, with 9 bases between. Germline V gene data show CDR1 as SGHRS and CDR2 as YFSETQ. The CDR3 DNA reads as TGCGCCAGCAGCTTGCCTACAGGGTCCTACGAGCAGTACTTC. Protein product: CASSLPTGSYEQYF.

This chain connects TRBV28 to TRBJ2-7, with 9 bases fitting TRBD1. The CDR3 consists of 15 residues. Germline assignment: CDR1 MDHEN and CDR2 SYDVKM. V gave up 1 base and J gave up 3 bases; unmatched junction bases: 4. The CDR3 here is CASSLYGTGLYEQYF. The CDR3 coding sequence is TGTGCCAGCAGTTTATACGGGACAGGGCTCTACGAGCAGTACTTC.

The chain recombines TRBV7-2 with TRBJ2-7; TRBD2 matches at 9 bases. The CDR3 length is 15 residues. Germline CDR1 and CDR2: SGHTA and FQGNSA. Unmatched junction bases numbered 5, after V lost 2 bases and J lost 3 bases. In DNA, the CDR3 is TGTGCCAGCAGCTTAACTAGCGGGCCAGACTACGAGCAGTACTTC. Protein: CASSLTSGPDYEQYF. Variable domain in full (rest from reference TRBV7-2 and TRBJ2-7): GAGVSQSPSNKVTEKGKDVELRCDPISGHTALYWYRQSLGQGLEFLIYFQGNSAPDKSGLPSDRFSAERTGGSVSTLTIQRTQQEDSAVYLCASSLTSGPDYEQYFGPGTRLTVT.

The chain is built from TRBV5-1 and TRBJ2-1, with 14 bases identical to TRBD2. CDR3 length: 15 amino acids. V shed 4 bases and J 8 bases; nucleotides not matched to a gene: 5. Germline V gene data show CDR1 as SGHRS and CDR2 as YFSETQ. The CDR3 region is CASSLGTSGGYEQFF. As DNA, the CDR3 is TGCGCCAGCAGCCTCGGGACTAGCGGGGGCTATGAGCAGTTCTTC. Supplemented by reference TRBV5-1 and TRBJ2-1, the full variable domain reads KAGVTQTPRYLIKTRGQQVTLSCSPISGHRSVSWYQQTPGQGLQFLFEYFSETQRNKGNFPGRFSGRQFSNSRSEMNVSTLELGDSALYLCASSLGTSGGYEQFFGPGTRLTVL.

CDR3 sequence reads: CASGTGGLWSPLHF. CDR3 DNA: TGTGCCAGCGGGACAGGGGGATTGTGGTCACCCCTCCACTTT. This chain links TRBV28 with TRBJ1-6, with TRBD1 matching 11 bases. Germline values: CDR1 MDHEN, CDR2 SYDVKM. Germline trimming cut 8 bases from V and 10 bases from J; bases unmatched to any gene: 7. The CDR3 spans 14 residues.

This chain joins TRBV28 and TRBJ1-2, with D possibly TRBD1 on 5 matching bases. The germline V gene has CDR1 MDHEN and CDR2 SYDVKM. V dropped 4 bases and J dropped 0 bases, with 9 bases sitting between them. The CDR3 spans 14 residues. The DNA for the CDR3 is TGTGCCAGCAGTTCAGACAGTCCTAACTATGGCTACACCTTC. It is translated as CASSSDSPNYGYTF.

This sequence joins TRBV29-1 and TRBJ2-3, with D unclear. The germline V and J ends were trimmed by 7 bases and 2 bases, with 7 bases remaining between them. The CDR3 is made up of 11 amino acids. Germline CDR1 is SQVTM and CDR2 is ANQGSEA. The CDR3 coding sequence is TGCAGCGCAGTAAACACAGATACGCAGTATTTT. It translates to CSAVNTDTQYF.

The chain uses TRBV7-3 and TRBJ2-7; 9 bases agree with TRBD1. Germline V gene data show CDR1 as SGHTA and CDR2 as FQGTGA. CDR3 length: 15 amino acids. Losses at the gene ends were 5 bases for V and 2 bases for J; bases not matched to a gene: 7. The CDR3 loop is CASSLRQGGPYEQYF. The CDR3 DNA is TGTGCCAGCAGCCTACGACAGGGGGGCCCCTACGAGCAGTACTTC.

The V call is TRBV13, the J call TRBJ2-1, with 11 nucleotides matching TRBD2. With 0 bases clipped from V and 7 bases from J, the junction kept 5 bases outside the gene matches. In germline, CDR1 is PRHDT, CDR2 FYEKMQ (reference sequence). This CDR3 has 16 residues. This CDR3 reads CASSLGPLAGVNEQFF. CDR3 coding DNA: TGTGCCAGCAGCTTAGGACCACTAGCGGGAGTTAATGAGCAGTTCTTC. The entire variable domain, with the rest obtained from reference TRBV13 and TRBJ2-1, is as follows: AAGVIQSPRHLIKEKRETATLKCYPIPRHDTVYWYQQGPGQDPQFLISFYEKMQSDKGSIPDRFSAQQFSDYHSELNMSSLELGDSALYFCASSLGPLAGVNEQFFGPGTRLTVL.